Below, one TCR beta chain is given with its context. This record belongs to a study of technical replicates of blood from a handful of donors. Method: immunoSEQ multiplex PCR; TCRdb's copy keeps in-frame clones and lacks some. The sample lists over 50,000 clones, around 95% occurring once. CDR3 length equals 17 residues. Germline assignment: CDR1 SGHAT and CDR2 FQNNGV. Trimming shortened V by 5 bases and J by 7 bases, and 21 bases separated the two germline ends. This sequence originates from a human donor in good health. This chain connects TRBV11-2 to TRBJ1-6, with TRBD1 as a possible D gene (5 bases). The specimen sequenced was T cells isolated from PBMCs. This CDR3 is CASSPTTVSGYNSPLHF. CDR3 bases: TGTGCCAGCAGCCCAACGACAGTATCCGGGTACAATTCACCCCTCCACTTT.